Listed here are 32 T cell receptor beta chains from one sample, sequenced in a study of beta chain features in type 1 diabetes. Every isolated RNA sample was fully reverse transcribed, so sequencing captured expressed TCRB transcripts. Data came from immunoSEQ multiplex PCR; TCRdb stores just in-frame clones and leaves some out. Of roughly 400,000 clones listed, 9.5% to 10% are singletons. These receptors' targets are unknown. Study observations and caveats: Shorter TCRB CDR3s, moderately but significantly so, marked every one of the four CD4+ subsets in Type 1 diabetes patients.

The sequencing input was central memory CD4+ T cells from blood. Receptors were obtained from a man aged 30-40 years with type 1 diabetes.

This clone turned up a few times. V gene TRBV4-2 combines with J gene TRBJ2-6, with a possible D match to TRBD2 (5 bases). The ends were cut back, 4 bases at V and 5 bases at J, with 12 bases in the middle. There are 15 residues in the CDR3. Germline-derived CDR1 and CDR2 are LGHNA and YNFKEQ. The CDR3 sequence: CASSPTTGRANVLTF. The CDR3 region has the DNA TGTGCCAGCAGCCCAACAACCGGGAGGGCCAACGTCCTGACTTTC.

The CDR3 is CASSTYRGGTVLTQYF. CDR3 bases: TGTGCCAGCAGTACATACAGGGGGGGGACAGTCCTGACCCAGTACTTC. The chain carries TRBV27 and TRBJ2-5; D may be TRBD1 (8 bases). Looked up from germline, CDR1 is MNHEY and CDR2 is SMNVEV (reference sequence). The CDR3 runs to 16 residues. Trimming pared 5 bases from V and 7 bases from J, leaving 23 bases between.

A few counts support this clone. V gene TRBV18 combines with J gene TRBJ2-7; perhaps D is TRBD1 or TRBD2 (6 bases each). V shed 8 bases and J shed 2 bases, with 10 bases lying between them. CDR3 length equals 12 residues. Germline values: CDR1 KGHSH, CDR2 LQKENI. The CDR3 region is CASRGEPYEQYF. The CDR3 region has the DNA TGTGCCAGCAGGGGGGAACCCTACGAGCAGTACTTC. Full variable domain (rest looked up from reference TRBV18 and TRBJ2-7): NAGVMQNPRHLVRRRGQEARLRCSPMKGHSHVYWYRQLPEEGLKFMVYLQKENIIDESGMPKERFSAEFPKEGPSILRIQQVVRGDSAAYFCASRGEPYEQYFGPGTRLTVT.

The sample holds a few counts of this clone. This chain uses TRBV4-1 with TRBJ2-5; D is perhaps TRBD2 (5 bases). The J call is in doubt because the DNA end fits TRBJ2-7 better. The length of the CDR3 is 17 residues. The germline V gene encodes CDR1 MGHRA and CDR2 YSYEKL. Here the CDR3 reads CASSQDSGLRSAYEQYF. The CDR3 DNA is TGCGCCAGCAGCCAAGATTCCGGACTGCGTTCCGCCTACGAGCAGTACTTC.

At least ten counts were recorded for this clone. The chain recombines TRBV7-9 with TRBJ2-1, with 12 positions matching TRBD2. In germline, CDR1 is SEHNR, CDR2 FQNEAQ (reference sequence). The trim removed 4 bases at V and 15 bases at J, leaving 10 bases unmatched. The CDR3 loop spans 14 amino acids. The CDR3 protein is CASSSHTSGRSPFF. CDR3 nucleotide sequence: TGTGCCAGCAGCTCTCACACTAGCGGGAGGTCCCCGTTCTTC.

The J gene is TRBJ1-5, the V gene TRBV15; D is unresolved. There are 12 residues in the CDR3. Deletions cut 5 bases from V and 9 bases from J, with 11 bases between. CDR1 is LNHNV, CDR2 YYDKDF, per germline (reference sequence). The CDR3 loop reads CATSGSVGPQHF. The CDR3 region has the DNA TGTGCCACCAGCGGCTCGGTTGGGCCCCAGCATTTT.

In the case of this clone: In the same sample, other DNA sequences code for this CDR3. V and J are TRBV7-9 and TRBJ2-3; 10 positions match TRBD1. CDR3 length equals 16 residues. V gave up 2 bases and J gave up 6 bases; unmatched junction bases: 8. Germline CDR1 is SEHNR and CDR2 is FQNEAQ (reference sequence). CDR3 nucleotide sequence: TGTGCCAGCAGCTTAAGTCGACAGGGGGCAGGTGATACGCAGTATTTT. Amino acids: CASSLSRQGAGDTQYF.

In its sample, this clone was seen a few times. The chain is built from TRBV6-5 and TRBJ2-5; D gene ambiguous. Trimming removed 4 bases from V and 5 bases from J, with 14 bases in between. The CDR3 is 14 residues long. Germline V gene data show CDR1 as MNHEY and CDR2 as SVGAGI. The CDR3 DNA is TGTGCCAGCAGTTGGACCCCGAAAGTTGAGACCCAGTACTTC. Translated, it gives CASSWTPKVETQYF.

This clone has only a few counts. The chain couples TRBV5-1 to TRBJ2-5, with 7 nucleotides matching TRBD1. There are 15 residues in the CDR3. The V and J ends lost 4 bases and 3 bases, in that order; junction bases with no gene match: 9. Germline V gives CDR1 SGHRS, CDR2 YFSETQ. The CDR3 protein is CASSPGRGQEETQYF. In nucleotides, the CDR3 is TGCGCCAGCAGCCCTGGACGAGGACAGGAAGAGACCCAGTACTTC.

There are a few counts of this clone. The rearrangement joins TRBV28 to TRBJ2-1, with unresolved D. Per germline, CDR1 MDHEN and CDR2 SYDVKM. The CDR3 has 16 residues. Trimming shortened V by 3 bases and J by 6 bases, and 18 bases separated the two germline ends. The CDR3 DNA reads TGTGCCAGCAGTTTGTCAGGTATGGAGAGTCGCAATGAGCAGTTCTTC. Translating it yields CASSLSGMESRNEQFF.

This clone has just a few counts. The rearrangement joins TRBV7-2 to TRBJ2-7, with D perhaps given as TRBD1 or TRBD2 (5 bases each). The germline V gene has CDR1 SGHTA and CDR2 FQGNSA. V was shortened by 5 bases and J by 0 bases, with 8 bases between the two germline ends. CDR3 length: 13 residues. CDR3: CASSTGLSYEQYF. DNA for the CDR3: TGTGCCAGCAGCACAGGACTCTCCTACGAGCAGTACTTC.

The chain uses TRBV20-1 and TRBJ2-1; D might be TRBD1 (6 bases). In germline, CDR1 is DFQATT, CDR2 SNEGSKA (reference sequence). Trimming took 5 bases from V and 10 from J, leaving 9 bases between them. The CDR3 extends over 10 amino acids. CDR3 sequence: CSASQGEQFF. The CDR3, as DNA: TGCAGTGCTTCTCAGGGGGAGCAGTTCTTC.

This clone was seen a handful of times. The gene calls are TRBV7-9 and TRBJ2-3; TRBD1 might be the D (6 bases). The V end lost 7 bases, the J end lost 3 bases, and 11 bases lay between the germline ends. CDR1 is SEHNR and CDR2 is FQNEAQ in the germline V gene (reference sequence). The CDR3 spans 13 residues. CDR3 DNA: TGTGCCAGCATTCGAGGGGGTACAGATACGCAGTATTTT. It translates to CASIRGGTDTQYF.

This clone was seen repeatedly, ten times or more. V and J are TRBV28 and TRBJ2-7, with 10 positions matching TRBD1. Germline CDR1 reads MDHEN; CDR2 reads SYDVKM. CDR3 length: 13 residues. V lost 8 bases and J lost 6; bases outside the gene matches: 7. The CDR3 region has the DNA TGTGCCAGCTTCCGACAGGGGGCCACCGAGCAGTACTTC. This translates into CASFRQGATEQYF.

V is TRBV30 and J is TRBJ2-7, with D possibly being TRBD1 or TRBD2 (6 bases each). The CDR3 is 13 amino acids. V gave up 3 bases and J gave up 7 bases, with 16 bases separating them. In germline, CDR1 is GTSNPN, CDR2 SVGIG (reference sequence). CDR3 sequence (DNA): TGTGCCTGGAGGCTCGGGGGCTGGGGAGAGCAGTACTTC. Protein sequence: CAWRLGGWGEQYF.

V and J are TRBV28 and TRBJ1-5; 7 bases agree with TRBD1. The CDR3 has 15 amino acids. The germline gives CDR1 MDHEN, CDR2 SYDVKM. The trim removed 10 bases at V and 0 bases at J, leaving 9 bases unmatched. CDR3 nucleotides: TGTGCCAATGGCCCAGGGGGGTATAGCAATCAGCCCCAGCATTTT. This sequence encodes CANGPGGYSNQPQHF.

The CDR3 reads CASSQGQGMGYYEQYF. CDR3 nucleotide sequence: TGCGCCAGCAGCCAAGGTCAGGGGATGGGCTACTACGAGCAGTACTTC. The chain carries TRBV4-1 and TRBJ2-7; TRBD1 is a possible D gene (6 bases). Trimming pared 1 base from V and 3 bases from J, leaving 16 bases between. Germline V lookup: CDR1 MGHRA, CDR2 YSYEKL. The CDR3 totals 16 residues.

This clone has a handful of counts. This sequence joins TRBV27 and TRBJ2-1, with TRBD2 matching over 15 bases. This CDR3 has 21 amino acids. Germline V lookup: CDR1 MNHEY, CDR2 SMNVEV (reference sequence). Trimming at V came to 5 bases and at J to 6 bases, leaving 20 bases not matched to a gene. The CDR3 DNA is TGTGCCAGCAGTCCCCATTCCTCCCTGGGACTAGCGGGAGGATGGGTCAATGAGCAGTTCTTC. Translation: CASSPHSSLGLAGGWVNEQFF.

This clone occurred a few times. The sample contains more than one DNA sequence encoding this CDR3. The V gene is TRBV5-6, the J gene TRBJ2-7; D gene unclear. The germline V and J ends were trimmed by 3 bases and 4 bases, with 5 bases remaining between them. The CDR3 covers 11 residues. The germline V gene encodes CDR1 SGHDT and CDR2 YYEEEE. CDR3 sequence reads: CASSSGYEQYF. CDR3 nucleotides: TGTGCCAGCAGCTCAGGTTACGAGCAGTACTTC.

This clone was seen a few times. This chain's CDR3 is CASSQRDGRGIVHEQYF. The CDR3 DNA reads TGTGCCAGCAGCCAGAGGGACGGGAGAGGTATAGTCCACGAGCAGTACTTC. The chain employs TRBV14 and TRBJ2-7; possible D gene TRBD2, 6 bases. This CDR3 has 17 residues. Germline V gene data show CDR1 as SGHDN and CDR2 as FVKESK. Between the trimmed V and J ends, which lost 3 bases and 5 bases, there was a span of 23 bases.

This clone was detected only a few times. This chain links TRBV7-2 with TRBJ2-7; TRBD2 matches at 7 bases. Germline-derived CDR1 and CDR2 are SGHTA and FQGNSA. The junction had 7 bases not matched to a gene; V was cut back by 1 base and J by 7 bases. This CDR3 is 14 amino acids long. The CDR3 DNA reads as TGTGCCAGCAGCTTAGATGGGGACTACGGAGAGCAGTACTTC. Translation gives CASSLDGDYGEQYF.

This clone turned up a few times. The V and J genes are TRBV5-1 and TRBJ2-5, with 8 bases identical to TRBD2. The germline gives CDR1 SGHRS, CDR2 YFSETQ. Losses at the gene ends were 1 base for V and 3 bases for J; bases not matched to a gene: 2. This CDR3 has 14 amino acids. CDR3 amino acids: CASSLTSGEETQYF. The CDR3 DNA is TGCGCCAGCAGCTTGACTAGCGGAGAAGAGACCCAGTACTTC.

About this clone itself: At one end the junction does not follow the germline gene, possibly because of a read error. The chain carries TRBV6-5 and TRBJ2-3; D is possibly TRBD2 (6 bases). The CDR3 contains 13 residues. Germline V lookup: CDR1 MNHEY, CDR2 SVGAGI. CDR3 coding DNA: TGTGCCATCAGTGGGGGGAACACAGATACGCAGTATTTT. This sequence encodes CAISGGNTDTQYF.

This clone has just a few counts. V usage is TRBV5-1 and J usage is TRBJ1-3; D might be TRBD1 (6 bases). V dropped 4 bases and J dropped 2 bases, with 13 bases sitting between them. The CDR3 contains 15 residues. CDR1 SGHRS and CDR2 YFSETQ come from the germline V gene. CDR3 loop: CASSTRTATGNTIYF. The CDR3 DNA sequence: TGCGCCAGCAGCACCCGGACAGCAACTGGAAACACCATATATTTT.

This clone has more than one count but fewer than ten. The chain employs TRBV7-3 and TRBJ2-1; D is uncertain. Trimming removed 8 bases from V and 5 bases from J, with 10 bases in between. The CDR3 contains 12 residues. Looked up from germline, CDR1 is SGHTA and CDR2 is FQGTGA. The CDR3 loop is CASPEMHNEQFF. The CDR3 DNA follows: TGTGCCAGCCCCGAAATGCACAATGAGCAGTTCTTC. The full variable domain, completed using reference TRBV7-3 and TRBJ2-1, is GAGVSQTPSNKVTEKGKYVELRCDPISGHTALYWYRQSLGQGPEFLIYFQGTGAADDSGLPNDRFFAVRPEGSVSTLKIQRTERGDSAVYLCASPEMHNEQFFGPGTRLTVL.

V is TRBV2 and J is TRBJ1-5, with D hard to call. The CDR3 runs to 14 residues. V was pared by 8 bases and J by 0 bases, with 11 bases between. Germline CDR1 SNHLY, CDR2 FYNNEI. The CDR3: CASEAAYSNQPQHF. The DNA for the CDR3 is TGTGCCAGCGAGGCCGCTTATAGCAATCAGCCCCAGCATTTT.

Comments on this clone: Different DNA sequences within this sample yield the same CDR3. The rearrangement links TRBV5-6 to TRBJ2-7; D may be TRBD1 (6 bases). Germline assignment: CDR1 SGHDT and CDR2 YYEEEE. The CDR3 is made up of 13 amino acids. Trimming left V 4 bases short and J 4 bases short, with 12 bases between. CDR3 sequence reads: CASSPGDRYEQYF. CDR3 coding DNA: TGTGCCAGCAGCCCCGGAGACAGGTACGAGCAGTACTTC.

This clone showed up many times. The rearrangement joins TRBV11-1 to TRBJ2-2; D gene ambiguous. V lost 5 bases and J lost 1, with 5 bases in between. This CDR3 region has 13 residues. The germline V gene has CDR1 SGHAT and CDR2 FQDESV (reference sequence). The CDR3 spells CASSLLNTGELFF. CDR3 DNA sequence: TGTGCCAGCAGCCTGTTGAACACCGGGGAGCTGTTTTTT.

This clone was detected a few times. This same CDR3 is encoded by further DNA sequences in the sample. The chain joins TRBV7-2 to TRBJ1-4, with D unresolved. This CDR3 contains 13 residues. Trimming removed 3 bases from V and 7 bases from J, with 9 bases in between. CDR1 and CDR2 from the germline V gene are SGHTA and FQGNSA. The CDR3 region is CASSLGSGEKLFF. The CDR3 DNA sequence: TGTGCCAGCAGCTTGGGGTCCGGTGAAAAACTGTTTTTT.

The gene calls are TRBV19 and TRBJ2-7; D unclear. The CDR3 extends over 11 amino acids. Germline CDR1 and CDR2: LNHDA and SQIVND (reference sequence). The germline V and J ends were trimmed by 5 bases and 3 bases, with 5 bases remaining between them. As DNA, the CDR3 is TGTGCCAGTAGTGCGTACTACGAGCAGTACTTC. Protein sequence: CASSAYYEQYF.

This chain connects TRBV7-2 to TRBJ2-1; no reliable D call. Germline CDR1 and CDR2: SGHTA and FQGNSA. The CDR3 loop spans 13 amino acids. The V end lost 1 base, the J end lost 3 bases, and 4 bases lay between the germline ends. The CDR3 region is CASSLERYNEQFF. The CDR3 nucleotides are TGTGCCAGCAGCTTAGAACGCTACAATGAGCAGTTCTTC. Variable domain in full (rest from reference TRBV7-2 and TRBJ2-1): GAGVSQSPSNKVTEKGKDVELRCDPISGHTALYWYRQSLGQGLEFLIYFQGNSAPDKSGLPSDRFSAERTGGSVSTLTIQRTQQEDSAVYLCASSLERYNEQFFGPGTRLTVL.

This clone was seen more than once but under ten times. The genes are TRBV4-3 and TRBJ1-2, with 7 bases matching TRBD1. The germline V gene encodes CDR1 LGHNA and CDR2 YSLEER. After removal of 0 bases from V and 7 bases from J, the junction contained 8 bases not matched to a gene. The CDR3 extends over 15 amino acids. CDR3 DNA: TGCGCCAGCAGCCAAGATTTCGCAGGGGGATTTGGCTACACCTTC. This codes for CASSQDFAGGFGYTF.